A selection of T cell receptor beta chains follows, all from one sample in a study of shared clonotypes between healthy human individuals. Measured with immunoSEQ multiplex PCR; TCRdb has only the in-frame clones, and not every one. Here the sample spans over 2 million clones, less than 95% being singletons. The sequencing sample was made of naive CD8+ T cells sorted from blood. The receptors originated from a man between 18 and 35 years old in good health. Both conserved end residues are part of each CDR3. A D gene is named only where the DNA matches it firmly. Only some rows state a clone size, as once, few, many or a class for expanded clones.

>TRBV27|NA|TRBJ1-2|NA|14
TGTGCCAGCAGTTTAAACCCAGGGATCTATGGCTACACCTTC
CASSLNPGIYGYTF
>TRBV13|NA|TRBJ1-1|NA|12
TGTGCCAGCAGCCACGTTCCTAGAGAAGCTTTCTTT
CASSHVPREAFF
>TRBV11-2|NA|TRBJ2-4|TRBD1|16
TGTGCCAGCAGCATCCGGACAGGGCTGGGCAAAAACATTCAGTACTTC
CASSIRTGLGKNIQYF
>TRBV13|NA|TRBJ2-1|NA|17
TGTGCCAGCAGCTTAGGTAGGGGGGGACAGTCCTACAATGAGCAGTTCTTC
CASSLGRGGQSYNEQFF
>TRBV6-1|NA|TRBJ1-6|NA|15
TGTGCCAGCAGTGAAGAGGGTTATGGGGATTCACCCCTCCACTTT
CASSEEGYGDSPLHF
>TRBV4-3|NA|TRBJ2-2|NA|14
TGCGCCAGTAGCCGGCACTACAACACCGGGGAGCTGTTTTTT
CASSRHYNTGELFF
>TRBV5-1|few|TRBJ2-2|NA|12
TGCGCCAGCGAACAGAACACCGGGGAGCTGTTTTTT
CASEQNTGELFF
>TRBV7-8|NA|TRBJ2-7|NA|15
TGTGCCAGCAGCTTGCCTCTCGGGACAAATTACGAGCAGTACTTC
CASSLPLGTNYEQYF
>TRBV7-9|NA|TRBJ2-2|NA|16
TGTGCCAGCAGCTTAGCCGGGGGCCCGAACACCGGGGAGCTGTTTTTT
CASSLAGGPNTGELFF
>TRBV4-1|NA|TRBJ2-5|NA|14
TGCGCCAGCAGCCAAGAAACAGCGGAAGAGACCCAGTACTTC
CASSQETAEETQYF
>TRBV9|NA|TRBJ2-3|TRBD2|15
TGTGCCAGCAGCGTCGCGGGAGTCGTTACAGATACGCAGTATTTT
CASSVAGVVTDTQYF
>TRBV4-1|NA|TRBJ2-5|TRBD1|15
TGCGCCAGCAGCCAACAAACAGGGGGCCTGGAGACCCAGTACTTC
CASSQQTGGLETQYF
>TRBV7-9|NA|TRBJ1-4|NA|12
TGTGCCAGCAGCGAGATTAATGAAAAACTGTTTTTT
CASSEINEKLFF
>TRBV9|NA|TRBJ1-4|TRBD1|17
TGTGCCAGCAGCGGCACAGGGGGCGGTGGAACTAATGAAAAACTGTTTTTT
CASSGTGGGGTNEKLFF
>TRBV15|NA|TRBJ2-7|NA|13
TGTGCCACCAGCCCTACGGAATCCTACGAGCAGTACTTC
CATSPTESYEQYF
>TRBV7-8|once|TRBJ2-3|TRBD1|16
TGTGCCAGCAGTCAAACGGGACAGGGGGTCGTAGATACGCAGTATTTT
CASSQTGQGVVDTQYF